Listed here are 7 T cell receptor beta chains from one sample, sequenced in a study of graft-versus-host responses after intestinal transplantation. These receptors lack a known antigen. Generated by immunoSEQ multiplex PCR, the TCRdb table keeps only in-frame clones and is missing some. The sample has 100,000 or so clones; approximately 84% are singletons. The sample in question was unstimulated CD4+ T cells sorted from spleen or lymph node cells, obtained before transplant. All receptors come from a human donor who was the organ donor for an intestinal transplant.

The chain is built from TRBV28 and TRBJ1-2; D not certain. Per germline, CDR1 MDHEN and CDR2 SYDVKM. The V and J ends lost 6 bases and 4 bases respectively, with 15 bases between them. This CDR3 contains 14 residues. The CDR3 region has the DNA TGTGCCAGCAGACCGAGGGAACCCTTCTATGGCTACACCTTC. Translated, it gives CASRPREPFYGYTF.

The CDR3 DNA reads TGCGCCAGCAGCTTCGGATCGGTCCAGACCTACGAGCAGTACTTC. Its translation is CASSFGSVQTYEQYF. The genes are TRBV5-1 and TRBJ2-7; no reliable D call. V gave up 2 bases and J gave up 2 bases, with 14 bases separating them. This CDR3 has 15 amino acids. Germline CDR1 reads SGHRS; CDR2 reads YFSETQ.

The rearrangement links TRBV29-1 to TRBJ1-4; D may be TRBD1 (5 bases). V was trimmed by 3 bases and J by 0 bases, leaving 8 bases between them. CDR1 is SQVTM, CDR2 ANQGSEA, per germline. The CDR3 has 14 amino acids. This CDR3 is CSVEQGATNEKLFF. Here the CDR3 DNA reads TGCAGCGTTGAGCAGGGTGCAACTAATGAAAAACTGTTTTTT.

The chain recombines TRBV10-3 with TRBJ2-7; 10 bases map to TRBD1. The CDR3 consists of 14 residues. The germline gives CDR1 ENHRY, CDR2 SYGVKD. V gave up 5 bases and J gave up 4 bases; unmatched junction bases: 5. CDR3 DNA: TGTGCCATCAGTTTGACAGGGGGCTTATACGAGCAGTACTTC. Amino acids: CAISLTGGLYEQYF.

The chain links TRBV10-3 to TRBJ2-1, with D perhaps assigned TRBD1 or TRBD2 (6 bases each). Trimming took off 3 bases at V and 4 bases at J, with 10 bases between the two ends. This CDR3 is 14 amino acids long. Looked up from germline, CDR1 is ENHRY and CDR2 is SYGVKD. The CDR3: CAISDRGQYNEQFF. CDR3 DNA sequence: TGTGCCATCAGTGACCGGGGGCAATACAATGAGCAGTTCTTC.

The V and J genes are TRBV15 and TRBJ2-7, with D perhaps matching TRBD1 (6 bases). The CDR3 loop spans 12 amino acids. The V end lost 0 bases, the J end lost 9 bases, and 9 bases lay between the germline ends. Looked up from germline, CDR1 is LNHNV and CDR2 is YYDKDF (reference sequence). The CDR3 loop is CATSRDLDRQYF. The CDR3, as DNA: TGTGCCACCAGCAGAGATCTGGACAGGCAGTACTTC.

This clone was recorded only once. V and J are TRBV29-1 and TRBJ1-3; 7 bases fit TRBD1. The CDR3 is 13 residues long. The germline gives CDR1 SQVTM, CDR2 ANQGSEA. V gave up 5 bases and J gave up 4 bases; unmatched junction bases: 5. Here the CDR3 reads CSVLDRVGNTIYF. CDR3 DNA sequence: TGCAGCGTTCTCGACAGGGTAGGAAACACCATATATTTT.